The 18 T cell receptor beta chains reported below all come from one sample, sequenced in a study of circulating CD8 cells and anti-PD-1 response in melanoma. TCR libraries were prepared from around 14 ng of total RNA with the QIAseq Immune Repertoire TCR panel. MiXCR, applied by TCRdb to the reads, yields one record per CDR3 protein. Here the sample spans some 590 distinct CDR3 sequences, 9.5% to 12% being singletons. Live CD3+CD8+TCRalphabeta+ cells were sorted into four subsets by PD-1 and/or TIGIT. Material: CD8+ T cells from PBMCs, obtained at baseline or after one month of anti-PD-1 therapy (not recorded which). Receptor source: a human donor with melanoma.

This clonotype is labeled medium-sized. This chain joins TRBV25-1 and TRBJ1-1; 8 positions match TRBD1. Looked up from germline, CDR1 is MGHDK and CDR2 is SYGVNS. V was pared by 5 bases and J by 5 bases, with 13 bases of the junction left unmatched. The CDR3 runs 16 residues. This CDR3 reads CASSPQRTGILTEAFF. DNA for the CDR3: TGTGCCAGCAGTCCCCAAAGGACAGGGATCTTAACTGAAGCTTTCTTT.

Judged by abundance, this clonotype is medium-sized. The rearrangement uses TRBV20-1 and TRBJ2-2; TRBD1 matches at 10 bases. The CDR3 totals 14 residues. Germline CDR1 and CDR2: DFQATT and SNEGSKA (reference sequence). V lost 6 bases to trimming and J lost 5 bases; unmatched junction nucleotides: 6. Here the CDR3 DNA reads TGCAGTGCGTGGGACAGGGGCGAAACCGGGGAGCTGTTTTTT. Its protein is CSAWDRGETGELFF.

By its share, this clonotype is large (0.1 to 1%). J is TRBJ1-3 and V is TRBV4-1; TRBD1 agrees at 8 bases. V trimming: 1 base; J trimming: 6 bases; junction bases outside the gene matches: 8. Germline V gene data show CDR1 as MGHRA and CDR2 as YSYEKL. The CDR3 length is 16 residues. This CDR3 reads CASSQVQGARENTIYF. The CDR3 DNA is TGCGCCAGCAGCCAAGTGCAGGGGGCAAGGGAAAACACCATATATTTT.

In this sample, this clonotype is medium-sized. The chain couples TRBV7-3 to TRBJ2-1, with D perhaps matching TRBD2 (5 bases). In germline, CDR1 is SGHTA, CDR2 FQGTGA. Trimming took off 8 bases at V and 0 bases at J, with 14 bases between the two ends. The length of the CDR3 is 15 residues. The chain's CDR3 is CASVRGPSSYNEQFF. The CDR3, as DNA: TGTGCCAGCGTTCGAGGGCCTAGCTCCTACAATGAGCAGTTCTTC.

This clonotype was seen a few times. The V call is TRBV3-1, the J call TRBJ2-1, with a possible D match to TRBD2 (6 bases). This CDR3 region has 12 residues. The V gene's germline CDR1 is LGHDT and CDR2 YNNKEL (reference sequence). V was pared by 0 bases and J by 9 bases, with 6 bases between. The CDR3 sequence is CASSQEGGEQFF. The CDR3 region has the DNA TGTGCCAGCAGCCAAGAGGGGGGTGAGCAGTTCTTC.

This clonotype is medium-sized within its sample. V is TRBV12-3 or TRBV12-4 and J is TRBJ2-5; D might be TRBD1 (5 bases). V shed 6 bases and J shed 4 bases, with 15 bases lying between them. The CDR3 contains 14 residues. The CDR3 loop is CASRPTTDPETQYF. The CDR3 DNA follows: TGTGCCAGCAGACCTACGACAGACCCAGAGACCCAGTACTTC.

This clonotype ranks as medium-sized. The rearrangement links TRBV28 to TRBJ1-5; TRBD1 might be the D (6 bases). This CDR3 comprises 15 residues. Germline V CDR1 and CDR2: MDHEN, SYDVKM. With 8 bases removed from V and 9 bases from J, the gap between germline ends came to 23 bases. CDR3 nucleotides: TGTGCCAGCCGCTTCACGGACAGTAGAATAGCGCCCCAGCATTTT. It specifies CASRFTDSRIAPQHF.

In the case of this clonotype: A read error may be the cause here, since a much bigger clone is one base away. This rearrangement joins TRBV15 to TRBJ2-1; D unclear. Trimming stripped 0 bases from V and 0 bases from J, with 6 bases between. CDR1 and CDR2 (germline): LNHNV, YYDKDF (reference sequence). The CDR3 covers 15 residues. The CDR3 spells CATSRDRGSYNEQFF. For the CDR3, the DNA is TGTGCCACCAGCAGAGACAGAGGCTCCTACAATGAGCAGTTCTTC.

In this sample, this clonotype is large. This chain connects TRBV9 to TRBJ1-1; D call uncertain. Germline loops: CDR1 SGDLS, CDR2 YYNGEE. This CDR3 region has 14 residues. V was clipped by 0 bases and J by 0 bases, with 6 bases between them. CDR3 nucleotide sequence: TGTGCCAGCAGCGTAGGTTCTATGAACACTGAAGCTTTCTTT. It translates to CASSVGSMNTEAFF.

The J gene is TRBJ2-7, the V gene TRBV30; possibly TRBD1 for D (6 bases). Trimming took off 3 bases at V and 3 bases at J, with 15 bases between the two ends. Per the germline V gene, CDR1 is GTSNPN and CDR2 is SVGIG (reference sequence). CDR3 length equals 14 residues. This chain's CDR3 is CAWSLGGQSYEQYF. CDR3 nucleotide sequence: TGTGCCTGGAGCCTCGGCGGACAGAGCTACGAGCAGTACTTC.

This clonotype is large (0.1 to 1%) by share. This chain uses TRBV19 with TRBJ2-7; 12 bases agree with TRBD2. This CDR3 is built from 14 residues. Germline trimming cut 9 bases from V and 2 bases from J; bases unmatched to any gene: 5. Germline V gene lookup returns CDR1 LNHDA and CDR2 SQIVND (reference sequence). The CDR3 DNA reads TGTGCCAGACTGACTAGCGGGGGACCCTACGAGCAGTACTTC. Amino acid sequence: CARLTSGGPYEQYF.

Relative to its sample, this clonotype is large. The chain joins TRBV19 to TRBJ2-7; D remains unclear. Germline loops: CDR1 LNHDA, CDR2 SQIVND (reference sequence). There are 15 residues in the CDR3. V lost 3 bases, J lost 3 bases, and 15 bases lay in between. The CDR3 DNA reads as TGTGCCAGTAGTATCAGCGACGGCAGCTACTACGAGCAGTACTTC. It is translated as CASSISDGSYYEQYF.

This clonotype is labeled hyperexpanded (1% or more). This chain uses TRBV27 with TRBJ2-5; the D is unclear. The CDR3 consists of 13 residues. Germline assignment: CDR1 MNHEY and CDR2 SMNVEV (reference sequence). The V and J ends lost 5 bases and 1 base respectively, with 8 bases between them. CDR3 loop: CASSRVVQETQYF. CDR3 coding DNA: TGTGCCAGCAGTCGGGTAGTCCAAGAGACCCAGTACTTC.

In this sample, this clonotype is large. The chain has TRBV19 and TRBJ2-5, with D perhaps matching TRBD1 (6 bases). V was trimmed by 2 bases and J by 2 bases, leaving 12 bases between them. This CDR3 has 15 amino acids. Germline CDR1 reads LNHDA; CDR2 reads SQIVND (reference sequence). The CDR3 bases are TGTGCCAGTAGTATAAGGACAGAACAACAAGAGACCCAGTACTTC. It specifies CASSIRTEQQETQYF.

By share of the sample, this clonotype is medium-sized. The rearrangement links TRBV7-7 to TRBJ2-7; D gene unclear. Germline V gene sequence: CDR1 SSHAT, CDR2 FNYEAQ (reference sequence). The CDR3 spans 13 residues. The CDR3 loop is CLTLTRPSYEQYF. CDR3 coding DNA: TGTCTCACTCTTACACGGCCCTCCTACGAGCAGTACTTC.

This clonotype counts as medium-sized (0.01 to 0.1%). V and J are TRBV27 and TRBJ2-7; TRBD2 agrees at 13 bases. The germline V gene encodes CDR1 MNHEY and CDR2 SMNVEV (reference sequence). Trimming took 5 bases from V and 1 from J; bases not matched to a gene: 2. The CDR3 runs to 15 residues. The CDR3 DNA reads TGTGCCAGCAGTACGACTAGCGGGGGGTCCTACGAGCAGTACTTC. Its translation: CASSTTSGGSYEQYF.

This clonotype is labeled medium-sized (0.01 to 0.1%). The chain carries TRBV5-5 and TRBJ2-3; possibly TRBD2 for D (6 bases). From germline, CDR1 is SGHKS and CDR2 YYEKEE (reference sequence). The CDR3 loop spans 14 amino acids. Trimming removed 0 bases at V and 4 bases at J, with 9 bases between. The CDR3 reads CASSLVGSSDTQYF. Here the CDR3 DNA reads TGTGCCAGCAGCTTGGTCGGGAGTTCAGATACGCAGTATTTT. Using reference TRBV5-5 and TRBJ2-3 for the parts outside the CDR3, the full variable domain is DAGVTQSPTHLIKTRGQQVTLRCSPISGHKSVSWYQQVLGQGPQFIFQYYEKEERGRGNFPDRFSARQFPNYSSELNVNALLLGDSALYLCASSLVGSSDTQYFGPGTRLTVL.

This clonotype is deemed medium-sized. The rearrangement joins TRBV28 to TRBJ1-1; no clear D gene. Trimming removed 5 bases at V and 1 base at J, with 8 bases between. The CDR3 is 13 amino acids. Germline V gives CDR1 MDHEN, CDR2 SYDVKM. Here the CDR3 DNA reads TGTGCCAGCAGTCCCCGACAGAACACTGAAGCTTTCTTT. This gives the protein CASSPRQNTEAFF.